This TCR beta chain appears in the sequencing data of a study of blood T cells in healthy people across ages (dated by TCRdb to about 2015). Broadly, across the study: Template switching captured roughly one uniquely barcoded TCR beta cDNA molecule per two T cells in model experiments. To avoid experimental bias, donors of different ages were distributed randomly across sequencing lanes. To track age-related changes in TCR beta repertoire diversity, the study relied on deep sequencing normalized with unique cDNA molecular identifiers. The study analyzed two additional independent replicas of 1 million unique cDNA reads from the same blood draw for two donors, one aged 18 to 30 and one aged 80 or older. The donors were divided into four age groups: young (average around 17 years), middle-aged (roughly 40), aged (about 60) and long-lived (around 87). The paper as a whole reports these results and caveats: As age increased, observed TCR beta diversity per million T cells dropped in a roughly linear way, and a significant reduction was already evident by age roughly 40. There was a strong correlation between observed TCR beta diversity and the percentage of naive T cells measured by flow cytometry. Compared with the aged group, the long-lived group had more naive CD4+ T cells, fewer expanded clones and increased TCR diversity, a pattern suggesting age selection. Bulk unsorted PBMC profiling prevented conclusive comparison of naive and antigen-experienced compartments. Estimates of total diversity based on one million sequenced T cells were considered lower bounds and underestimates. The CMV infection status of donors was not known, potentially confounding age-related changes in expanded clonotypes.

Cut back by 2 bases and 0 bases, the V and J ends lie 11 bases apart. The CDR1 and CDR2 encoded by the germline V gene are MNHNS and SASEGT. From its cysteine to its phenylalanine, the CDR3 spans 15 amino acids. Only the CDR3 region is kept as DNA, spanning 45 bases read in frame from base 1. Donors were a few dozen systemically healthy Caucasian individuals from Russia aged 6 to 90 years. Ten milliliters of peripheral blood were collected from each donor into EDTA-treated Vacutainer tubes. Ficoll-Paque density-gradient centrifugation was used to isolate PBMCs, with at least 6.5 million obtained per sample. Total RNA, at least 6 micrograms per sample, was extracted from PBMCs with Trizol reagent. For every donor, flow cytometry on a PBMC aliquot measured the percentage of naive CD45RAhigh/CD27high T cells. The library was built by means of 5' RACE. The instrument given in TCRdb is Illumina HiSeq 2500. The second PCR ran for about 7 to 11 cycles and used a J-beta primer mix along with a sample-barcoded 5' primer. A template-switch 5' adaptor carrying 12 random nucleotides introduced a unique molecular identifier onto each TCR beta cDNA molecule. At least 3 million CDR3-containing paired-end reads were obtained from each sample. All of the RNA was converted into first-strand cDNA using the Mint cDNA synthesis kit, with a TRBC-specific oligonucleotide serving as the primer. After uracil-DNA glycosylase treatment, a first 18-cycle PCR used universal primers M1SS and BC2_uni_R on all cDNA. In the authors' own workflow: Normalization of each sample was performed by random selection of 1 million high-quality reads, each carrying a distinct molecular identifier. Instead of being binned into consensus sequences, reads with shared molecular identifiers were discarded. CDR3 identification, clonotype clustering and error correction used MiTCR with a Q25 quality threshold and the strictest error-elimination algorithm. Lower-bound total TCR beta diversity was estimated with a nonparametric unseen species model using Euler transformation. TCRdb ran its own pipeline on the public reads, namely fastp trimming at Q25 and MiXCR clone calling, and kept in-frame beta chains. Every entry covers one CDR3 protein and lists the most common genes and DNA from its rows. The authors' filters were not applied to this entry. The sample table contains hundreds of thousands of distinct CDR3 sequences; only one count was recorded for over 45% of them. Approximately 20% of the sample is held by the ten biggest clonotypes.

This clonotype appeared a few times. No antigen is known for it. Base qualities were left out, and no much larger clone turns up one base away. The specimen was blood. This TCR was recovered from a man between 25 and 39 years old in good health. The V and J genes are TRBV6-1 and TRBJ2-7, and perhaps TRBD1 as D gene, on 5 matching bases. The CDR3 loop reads CASSELRQFSYEQYF. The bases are TGTGCCAGCAGTGAACTTCGACAGTTCTCCTACGAGCAGTACTTC.